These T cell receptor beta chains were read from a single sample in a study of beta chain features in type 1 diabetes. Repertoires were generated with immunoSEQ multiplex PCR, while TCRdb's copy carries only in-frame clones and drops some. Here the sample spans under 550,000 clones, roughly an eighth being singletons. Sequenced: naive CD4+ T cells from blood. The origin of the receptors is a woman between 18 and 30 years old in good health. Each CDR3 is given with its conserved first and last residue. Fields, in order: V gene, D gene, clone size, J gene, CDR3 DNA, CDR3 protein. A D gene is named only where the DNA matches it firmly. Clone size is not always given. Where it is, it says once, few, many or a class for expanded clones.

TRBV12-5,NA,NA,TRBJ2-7,TGTGCTAGTGGTAAGGACAGACTCTCCTACGAGCAGTACTTC,CASGKDRLSYEQYF
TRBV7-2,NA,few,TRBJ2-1,TGTGCCAGCAGCTTAAGGCCGGGAGTAGGCTACAATGAGCAGTTCTTC,CASSLRPGVGYNEQFF
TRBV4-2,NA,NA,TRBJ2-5,TGTGCCAGCAGCCAGAGACTAGAGACCCAGTACTTC,CASSQRLETQYF
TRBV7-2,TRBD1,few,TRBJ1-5,TGTGCCAGCAGCCTCAGGGGGCTGGGGCAGCCCCAGCATTTT,CASSLRGLGQPQHF
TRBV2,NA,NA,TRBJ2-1,TGTGCCAGCAGTGAAGCTTGGACAGTCAATGAGCAGTTCTTC,CASSEAWTVNEQFF
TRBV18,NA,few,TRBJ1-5,TGTGCCAGCTCACCCGGGCGGGGGAATCAGCCCCAGCATTTT,CASSPGRGNQPQHF
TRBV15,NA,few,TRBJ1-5,TGTGCCACCAGCAGGACAGGAGATAGCAATCAGCCCCAGCATTTT,CATSRTGDSNQPQHF
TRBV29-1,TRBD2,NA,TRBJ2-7,TGCAGCGTAGCCGGGACTAGCGGGAGACTCTCCTACGAGCAGTACTTC,CSVAGTSGRLSYEQYF
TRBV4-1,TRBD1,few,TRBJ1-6,TGCGCCAGCAGCCGAATGGGACAGACCTTCAATTCACCCCTCCACTTT,CASSRMGQTFNSPLHF
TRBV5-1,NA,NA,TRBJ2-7,TGCGCCAGCAGCTTGGCACCGGGTAACGAGCAGTACTTC,CASSLAPGNEQYF
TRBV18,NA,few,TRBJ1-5,TGTGCCAGCTCACCTCAAGGGGTAAATCAGCCCCAGCATTTT,CASSPQGVNQPQHF
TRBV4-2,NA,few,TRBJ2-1,TGTGCCAGCAGCCAAGAATTTGCACGATCTTCCTACAATGAGCAGTTCTTC,CASSQEFARSSYNEQFF
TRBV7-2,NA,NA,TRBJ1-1,TGTGCCAGCAGCTTAATTCAGGGTATGAACACTGAAGCTTTCTTT,CASSLIQGMNTEAFF
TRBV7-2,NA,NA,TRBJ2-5,TGTGCCAGCAGCCGTCACCAAGAGACCCAGTACTTC,CASSRHQETQYF
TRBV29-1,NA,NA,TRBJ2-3,TGCAGCGTTGAATCAGCGAGGTCAACTCAGGGAGATACGCAGTATTTT,CSVESARSTQGDTQYF
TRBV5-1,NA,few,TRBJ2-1,TGCGCCAGCAGCCCCGGGCCAAGTAACAATGAGCAGTTCTTC,CASSPGPSNNEQFF